The T cell receptor beta chain under discussion was sequenced for a study of siplizumab effects on memory and regulatory T cells. The table came from immunoSEQ multiplex PCR; TCRdb's copy has only in-frame clones and leaves some out. The sample has approximately 100,000 clones, more than 85% seen once; the top ten hold approximately 0.58%. This CDR3 is 14 amino acids long. With 4 bases clipped from V and 8 bases from J, the junction kept 11 bases outside the gene matches. CDR1 and CDR2 (germline): SGHRS, YFSETQ. Of note for this clone: Its antigen is currently unknown.

General study findings and limits: The naive T cell population seemed more diverse than memory cells and seemed a major contributor to the alloresponse. Few alloreactive clones mapped to unstimulated subsets.

The TCR was taken from a human donor in good health. The sequencing sample was made of Tregs sorted from blood. The chain has TRBV5-1 and TRBJ1-2; TRBD1 aligns across 7 bases. CDR3 region: CASSGRQGKGGYTF. DNA for the CDR3: TGCGCCAGCAGCGGACGACAGGGCAAGGGCGGCTACACCTTC.